These T cell receptor beta chains were read from a single sample in a study of blood T cell repertoires in COVID-19. Some clones are missing from TCRdb's copy, which holds only in-frame ones; the method was immunoSEQ multiplex PCR. The profile covers about 360,000 clones, with 75% to 90% appearing a single time and 7% to 7.5% taken by the ten largest. Material: peripheral blood. Receptor source: a woman in her sixties or seventies with COVID-19, enrolled during active disease. Both conserved end residues are part of each CDR3. The D gene is left open where the match is weak. The size entry is marked missing in some rows and otherwise reads once, few, many or a size class.

J,V,size,D,CDR3,DNA
TRBJ1-1,TRBV6-5,-,-,CASSEFPGANPEAFF,TGTGCCAGCAGCGAGTTTCCGGGTGCGAACCCTGAAGCTTTCTTT
TRBJ2-7,TRBV10-1,-,-,CASSETRGSEQYF,TGCGCCAGCAGTGAGACAAGGGGGTCCGAGCAGTACTTC
TRBJ2-3,TRBV5-1,-,-,CASSSDRDTQYF,TGCGCCAGCAGCTCCGACAGGGATACGCAGTATTTT
TRBJ2-3,TRBV7-2,-,TRBD2,CASSLVTSGGADTQYF,TGTGCCAGCAGCTTAGTGACTAGCGGGGGGGCAGATACGCAGTATTTT
TRBJ2-5,TRBV7-8,-,-,CASSLVVLSIAGGGQETQYF,TGTGCCAGCAGCTTAGTCGTGTTGTCCATCGCAGGAGGCGGTCAAGAGACCCAGTACTTC
TRBJ1-5,TRBV19,-,-,CASSKSGYSNQPQHF,TGTGCCAGTAGTAAGTCAGGGTATAGCAATCAGCCCCAGCATTTT
TRBJ2-1,TRBV5-4,once,TRBD2,CASSGLAGINEQFF,TGTGCCAGCAGCGGACTAGCGGGAATCAATGAGCAGTTCTTC
TRBJ1-2,TRBV5-1,-,-,CASSDGQLGNYGYTF,TGCGCCAGCAGCGACGGACAGCTCGGTAACTATGGCTACACCTTC
TRBJ2-1,TRBV11-2,-,-,CASSIQSGEQFF,TGTGCCAGCAGCATCCAATCGGGTGAGCAGTTCTTC
TRBJ2-7,TRBV3-1/TRBV3-2,few,TRBD2,CASSPNPGASGGEQYF,TGTGCCAGCAGCCCAAATCCGGGAGCTAGCGGGGGAGAGCAGTACTTC
TRBJ2-1,TRBV2,once,TRBD2,CASSSGESYNEQFF,TGTGCCAGCAGTAGCGGGGAATCTTACAATGAGCAGTTCTTC
TRBJ1-1,TRBV6-5,-,-,CASSYGRANTEAFF,TGTGCCAGCAGTTACGGGCGGGCGAACACTGAAGCTTTCTTT
TRBJ1-1,TRBV5-6,-,-,CASSAGVSEAFF,TGTGCCAGCAGCGCGGGGGTCTCTGAAGCTTTCTTT
TRBJ1-2,TRBV14,-,-,CASSQDPSYNYGYTF,TGTGCCAGCAGCCAAGATCCCAGTTATAACTATGGCTACACCTTC
TRBJ1-2,TRBV9,-,TRBD1,CASTRGLVDYGYTF,TGTGCCAGCACCAGGGGGCTCGTCGACTATGGCTACACCTTC
TRBJ1-4,TRBV18,-,TRBD1,CASSPRQGYEKLFF,TGTGCCAGCTCACCAAGACAGGGGTATGAAAAACTGTTTTTT
TRBJ2-3,TRBV6-5,-,TRBD1,CASSYSGQLIDTQYF,TGTGCCAGCAGTTACTCGGGACAGCTCATTGATACGCAGTATTTT
TRBJ1-2,TRBV10-3,few,-,CAISGPFQGSSYGYTF,TGTGCCATCAGTGGCCCCTTCCAGGGATCAAGCTATGGCTACACCTTC
TRBJ2-5,TRBV6-6,-,TRBD2,CASSYSTSAERETQYF,TGTGCCAGCAGTTACTCGACTAGCGCGGAGAGAGAGACCCAGTACTTC
TRBJ1-5,TRBV2,few,-,CASRLAGDQPQHF,TGTGCCAGCAGACTCGCCGGAGATCAGCCCCAGCATTTT
TRBJ1-1,TRBV5-4,-,-,CASSLGGLIKENTEAFF,TGTGCCAGCAGCTTGGGGGGGCTAATTAAGGAGAACACTGAAGCTTTCTTT
TRBJ1-1,TRBV5-5,-,-,CASRSPRVGTEAFF,TGTGCCAGCAGATCCCCCCGGGTGGGCACTGAAGCTTTCTTT
TRBJ1-1,TRBV3-1/TRBV3-2,-,-,CASSQDQGRNTEAFF,TGTGCCAGCAGCCAAGATCAGGGTAGAAACACTGAAGCTTTCTTT
TRBJ1-5,TRBV30,-,-,CAWSGEGQRAQHF,TGTGCCTGGAGTGGGGAGGGTCAGAGGGCCCAGCATTTT
TRBJ2-6,TRBV6-4,-,-,CASSDKSGANVLTF,TGTGCCAGCAGTGATAAGAGTGGGGCCAACGTCCTGACTTTC
TRBJ2-7,TRBV21-1,-,-,CASSPERSYEQYF,TGTGCCAGCAGTCCGGAGCGATCCTACGAGCAGTACTTC
TRBJ2-1,TRBV19,-,-,CASSIMAGPLNEQFF,TGTGCCAGTAGTATCATGGCGGGACCTCTCAATGAGCAGTTCTTC